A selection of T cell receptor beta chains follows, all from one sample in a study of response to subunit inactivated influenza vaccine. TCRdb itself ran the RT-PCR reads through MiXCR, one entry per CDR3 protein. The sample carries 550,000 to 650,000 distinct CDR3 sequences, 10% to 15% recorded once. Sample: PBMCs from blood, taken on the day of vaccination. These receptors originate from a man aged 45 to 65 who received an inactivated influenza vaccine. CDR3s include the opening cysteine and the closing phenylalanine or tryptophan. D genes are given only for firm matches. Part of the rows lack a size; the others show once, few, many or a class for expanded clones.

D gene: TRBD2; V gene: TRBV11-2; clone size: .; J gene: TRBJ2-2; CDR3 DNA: TGTGCCAGCAGCTTGGGGCGGGGGGCCACCGGGGAGCTGTTTTTT; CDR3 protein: CASSLGRGATGELFF
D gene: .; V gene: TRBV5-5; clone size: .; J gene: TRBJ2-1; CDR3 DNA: TGTGCCAGCAGCCCCCCGGGCGGCCATGAGCAGTTCTTC; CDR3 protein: CASSPPGGHEQFF
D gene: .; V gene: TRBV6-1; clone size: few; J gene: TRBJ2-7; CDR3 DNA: TGTGCCAGCATTCTGGTCTGGGGAGACTACGAGCAGTACTTC; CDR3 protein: CASILVWGDYEQYF
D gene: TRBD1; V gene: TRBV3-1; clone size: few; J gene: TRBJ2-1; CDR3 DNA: TGTGCCAGCAAAAATGGACAGGGGTCCCCCTACAATGAGCAGTTCTTC; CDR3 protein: CASKNGQGSPYNEQFF
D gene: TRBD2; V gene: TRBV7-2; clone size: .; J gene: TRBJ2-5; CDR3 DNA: TGTGCCAGCAGCTCCCGGAGCGGGGGACAAGAGACCCAGTACTTC; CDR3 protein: CASSSRSGGQETQYF
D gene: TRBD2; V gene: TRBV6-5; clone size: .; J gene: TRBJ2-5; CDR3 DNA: TGTGCCAGCAGTTCCGCGGGGGACCTCCAAGAGACCCAGTACTTC; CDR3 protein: CASSSAGDLQETQYF
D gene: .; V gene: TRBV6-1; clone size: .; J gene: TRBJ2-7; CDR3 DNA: TGTGCCAGCCGCCAGGGCGGCGGGGCCTACGAGCAGTACTTC; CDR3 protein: CASRQGGGAYEQYF
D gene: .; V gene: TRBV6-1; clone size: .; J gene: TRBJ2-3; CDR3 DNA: TGTGCCAGCAGTGCCGGCGGGTTAGTAGGGATAGCAGATACGCAGTATTTT; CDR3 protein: CASSAGGLVGIADTQYF
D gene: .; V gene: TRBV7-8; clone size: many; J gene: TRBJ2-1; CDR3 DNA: TGTGCCAGCAGCCCCATCCGGGTACTCACCACAAAATACAATGAGCAGTTCTTC; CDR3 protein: CASSPIRVLTTKYNEQFF
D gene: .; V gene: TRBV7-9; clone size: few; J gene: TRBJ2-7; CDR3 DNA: TGTGCCAGCAGCTTTTTTCCTGGCGAGCAGTACTTC; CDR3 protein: CASSFFPGEQYF
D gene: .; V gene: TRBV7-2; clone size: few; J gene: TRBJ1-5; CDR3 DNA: TGTGCCAGCAGCTTATCTTACGGTAGCAATCAGCCCCAGCATTTT; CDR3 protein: CASSLSYGSNQPQHF
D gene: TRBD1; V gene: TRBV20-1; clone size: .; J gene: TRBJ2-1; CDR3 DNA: TGCAGTGCTTATAGACAGGGCGCCTACAATGAGCAGTTCTTC; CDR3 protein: CSAYRQGAYNEQFF
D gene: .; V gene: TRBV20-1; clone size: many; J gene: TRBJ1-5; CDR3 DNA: TGCAGTGCTAGAGATACAAATCAGCCCCAGCATTTT; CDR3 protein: CSARDTNQPQHF
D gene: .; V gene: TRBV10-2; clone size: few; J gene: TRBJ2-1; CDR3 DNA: TGCGCCAGCAGTGAGATTGGGGGGGCGATCTATAATGAGCAGTTCTTC; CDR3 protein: CASSEIGGAIYNEQFF
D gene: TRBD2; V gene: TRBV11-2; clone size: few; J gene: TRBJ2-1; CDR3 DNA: TGTGCCAGCAGACCGGCTAGCGGGAGCGCTTACAATGAGCAGTTCTTC; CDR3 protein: CASRPASGSAYNEQFF
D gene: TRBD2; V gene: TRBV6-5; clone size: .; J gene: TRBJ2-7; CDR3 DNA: TGTGCCAGCAGTTACGGGTTAGCGGGAGTCTACGAGCAGTACTTC; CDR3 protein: CASSYGLAGVYEQYF
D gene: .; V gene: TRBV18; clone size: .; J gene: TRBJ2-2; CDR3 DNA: TGTGCCAGCTCATGGACAGACAACACCGGGGAGCTGTTTTTT; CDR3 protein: CASSWTDNTGELFF
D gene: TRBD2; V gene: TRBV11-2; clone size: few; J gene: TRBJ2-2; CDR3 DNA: TGTGCCAGCAGCTTCATCCCGGGACTAGCGACGAACACCGGGGAGCTGTTTTTT; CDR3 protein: CASSFIPGLATNTGELFF
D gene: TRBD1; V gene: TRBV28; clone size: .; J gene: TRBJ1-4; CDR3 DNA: TGTGCCAGCAGTTTCGCGCTGGGACAGGCTAATGAAAAACTGTTTTTT; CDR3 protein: CASSFALGQANEKLFF
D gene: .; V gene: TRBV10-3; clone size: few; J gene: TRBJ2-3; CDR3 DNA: TGTGCCATTGGACGAGGCTGGACCGACACAGATACGCAGTATTTT; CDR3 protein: CAIGRGWTDTDTQYF
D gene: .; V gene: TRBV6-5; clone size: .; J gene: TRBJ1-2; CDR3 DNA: TGTGCCAGCAGTTCCCTTATTTCGTCGTATGGCTACACCTTC; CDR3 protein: CASSSLISSYGYTF
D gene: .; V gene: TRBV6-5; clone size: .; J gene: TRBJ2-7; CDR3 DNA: TGTGCCAGCAGTTACCAGAGGACAGGAGGGGAGCAGTACTTC; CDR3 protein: CASSYQRTGGEQYF
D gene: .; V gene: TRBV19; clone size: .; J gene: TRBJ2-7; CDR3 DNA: TGTGCCAGTAGTCCCACCCCTCGCGAGCAGTACTTC; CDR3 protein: CASSPTPREQYF
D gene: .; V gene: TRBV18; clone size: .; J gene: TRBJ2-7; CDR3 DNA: TGTGCCAGCTCACCACCGACTGACGACCGGATTAGCTTCTACGAGCAGTACTTC; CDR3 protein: CASSPPTDDRISFYEQYF
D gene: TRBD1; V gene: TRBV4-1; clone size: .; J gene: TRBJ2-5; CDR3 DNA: TGCGCCAGCAGCCAAGGATCCGGGACAGGGCAGAAGACCCAGTACTTC; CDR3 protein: CASSQGSGTGQKTQYF
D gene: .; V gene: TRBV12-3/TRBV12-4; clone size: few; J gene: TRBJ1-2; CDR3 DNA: TGTGCCAGCAGCCCAGGTCTTGCCAGCTATGGCTACACCTTC; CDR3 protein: CASSPGLASYGYTF
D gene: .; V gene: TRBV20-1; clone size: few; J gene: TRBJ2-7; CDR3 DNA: TGCAGTGCTTTACCGGGACTAAGGGGGGTCGGGAACTCCTACGAGCAGTACTTC; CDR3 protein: CSALPGLRGVGNSYEQYF
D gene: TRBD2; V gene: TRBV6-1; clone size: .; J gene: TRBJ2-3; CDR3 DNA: TGTGCCAGCAGAGGGACTAGCGGGGGGTTTTTTAGCACAGATACGCAGTATTTT; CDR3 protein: CASRGTSGGFFSTDTQYF
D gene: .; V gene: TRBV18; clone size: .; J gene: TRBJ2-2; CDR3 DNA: TGTGCCAGCTCACGCGGACGACCTGACACCGGGGAGCTGTTTTTT; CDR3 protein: CASSRGRPDTGELFF
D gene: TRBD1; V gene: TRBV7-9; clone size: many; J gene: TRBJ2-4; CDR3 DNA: TGTGCCAGCAGCCCGGGACAGGGGGAGAACATTCAGTACTTC; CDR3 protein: CASSPGQGENIQYF
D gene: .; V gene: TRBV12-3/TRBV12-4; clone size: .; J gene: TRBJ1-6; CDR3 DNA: TGTGCCAGCAGTTTTCTATGGAGTAATTCACCCCTCCACTTT; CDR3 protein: CASSFLWSNSPLHF
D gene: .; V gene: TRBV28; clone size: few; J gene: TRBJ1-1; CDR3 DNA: TGTGCCAGCCGCTACCTCCAGGGGAGCACTGAAGCTTTCTTT; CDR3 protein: CASRYLQGSTEAFF
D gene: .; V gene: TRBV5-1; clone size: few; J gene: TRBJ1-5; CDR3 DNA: TGCGCCAGCAGCTTGACAGGCCTCCCGGAGCCCCAGCATTTT; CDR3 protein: CASSLTGLPEPQHF
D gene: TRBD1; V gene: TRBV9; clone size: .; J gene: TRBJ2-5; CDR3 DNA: TGTGCCAGCAGCGTGGAACAGGGGGCGGTTGAGACCCAGTACTTC; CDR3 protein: CASSVEQGAVETQYF
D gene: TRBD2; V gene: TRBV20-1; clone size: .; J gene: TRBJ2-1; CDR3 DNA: TGCAGTGCTACTCGGACTAGCGGAGGTGGTGAGCAGTTCTTC; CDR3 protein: CSATRTSGGGEQFF
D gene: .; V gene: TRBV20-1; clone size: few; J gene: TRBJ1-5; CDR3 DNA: TGCAGTGCTAGAGATATCGGGGCAGTGAGCAATCAGCCCCAGCATTTT; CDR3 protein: CSARDIGAVSNQPQHF
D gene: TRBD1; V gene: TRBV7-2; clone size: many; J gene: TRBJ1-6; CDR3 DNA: TGTGCCAGCAACCCGGACAGGGGCTCACCCCTCCACTTT; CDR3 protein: CASNPDRGSPLHF
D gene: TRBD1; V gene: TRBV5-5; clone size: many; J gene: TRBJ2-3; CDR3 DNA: TGTGCCAGCAGCTGGGGACAGGGGGCGACAGATACGCAGTATTTT; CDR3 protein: CASSWGQGATDTQYF
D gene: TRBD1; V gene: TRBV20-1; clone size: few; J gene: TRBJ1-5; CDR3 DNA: TGCAGTGCTACCTCCCCTTTAGACAGGGGTTATCAGCCCCAGCATTTT; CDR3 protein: CSATSPLDRGYQPQHF
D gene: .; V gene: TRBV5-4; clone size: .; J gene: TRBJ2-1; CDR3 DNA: TGTGCCAGCAGCTTGGTAGGCAGAAACAATGAGCAGTTCTTC; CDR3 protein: CASSLVGRNNEQFF
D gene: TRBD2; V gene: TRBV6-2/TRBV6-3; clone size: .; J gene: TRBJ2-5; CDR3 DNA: TGTGCCGGAGCTCCCGGGGGGACTCAAGAGACCCAGTACTTC; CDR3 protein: CAGAPGGTQETQYF
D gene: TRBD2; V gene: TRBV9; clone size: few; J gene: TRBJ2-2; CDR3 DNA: TGTGCCAGCAGCGTAAGCGGGGCGGGGACCGGGGAGCTGTTTTTT; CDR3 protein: CASSVSGAGTGELFF
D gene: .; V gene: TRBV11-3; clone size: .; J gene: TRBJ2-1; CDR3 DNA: TGTGCCAGCAGCTCCGGACAGCGAAACAATGAGCAGTTCTTC; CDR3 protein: CASSSGQRNNEQFF
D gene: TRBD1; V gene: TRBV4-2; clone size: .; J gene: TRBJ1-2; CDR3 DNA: TGTGCCAGCAGCCAAGAGGGCGGACAGGGACGTGGCTACACCTTC; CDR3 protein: CASSQEGGQGRGYTF
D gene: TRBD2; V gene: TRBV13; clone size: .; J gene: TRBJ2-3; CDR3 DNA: TGTGCCAGCAGCCCAGGGGGGACTAGCGGATATACGCAGTATTTT; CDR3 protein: CASSPGGTSGYTQYF
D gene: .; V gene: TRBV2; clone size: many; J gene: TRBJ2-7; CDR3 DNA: TGTGCCAGCAGTGACGACAGCTACGAGCAGTACTTC; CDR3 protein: CASSDDSYEQYF
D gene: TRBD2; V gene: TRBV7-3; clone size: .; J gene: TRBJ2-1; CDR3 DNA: TGTGCCAGCAGGTCCCTAGCGGGAGGGCACAATGAGCAGTTCTTC; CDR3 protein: CASRSLAGGHNEQFF
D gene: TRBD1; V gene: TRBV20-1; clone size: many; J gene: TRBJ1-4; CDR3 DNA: TGCAGTGCTGTTATGACAGGGGGTACTTCAACTAATGAAAAACTGTTTTTT; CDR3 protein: CSAVMTGGTSTNEKLFF
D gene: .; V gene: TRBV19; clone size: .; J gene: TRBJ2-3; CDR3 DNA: TGTGCCAGTAGTATTAGATTTTGGACAGATACGCAGTATTTT; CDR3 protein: CASSIRFWTDTQYF
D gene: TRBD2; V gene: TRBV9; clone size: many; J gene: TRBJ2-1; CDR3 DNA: TGTGCCAGCAGCGTAGTGGCTGGGACTAACTACAATGAGCAGTTCTTC; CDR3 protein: CASSVVAGTNYNEQFF
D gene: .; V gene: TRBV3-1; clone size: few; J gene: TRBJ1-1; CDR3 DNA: TGTGCCAGCAGCCGCGGGTCTGCCACTGAAGCTTTCTTT; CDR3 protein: CASSRGSATEAFF
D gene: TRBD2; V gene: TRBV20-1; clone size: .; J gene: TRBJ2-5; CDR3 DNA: TGCAGTGCTAGAGGCCAGCGGGAGGGCCAAGAGACCCAGTACTTC; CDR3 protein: CSARGQREGQETQYF
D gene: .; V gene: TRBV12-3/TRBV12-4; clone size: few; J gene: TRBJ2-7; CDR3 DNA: TGTGCCAGCAGTTTTGGAGGGGGACAGCAGTACTTC; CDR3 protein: CASSFGGGQQYF
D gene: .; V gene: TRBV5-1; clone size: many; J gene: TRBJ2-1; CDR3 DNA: TGCGCCAGCAGCTTGGAACAGGGCACCTACAATGAGCAGTTCTTC; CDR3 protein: CASSLEQGTYNEQFF
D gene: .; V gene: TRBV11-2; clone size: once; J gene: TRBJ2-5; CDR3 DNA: TGTGCCAGCAGCCCGAACAGGCGCCAAGAGACCCAGTACTTC; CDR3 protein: CASSPNRRQETQYF
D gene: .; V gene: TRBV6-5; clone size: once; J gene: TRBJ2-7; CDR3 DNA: TGTGCCAGCGGTAAGGGTGGCGAGCAGTACTTC; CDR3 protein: CASGKGGEQYF
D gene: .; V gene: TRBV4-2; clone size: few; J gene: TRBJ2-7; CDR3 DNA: TGTGCCAGCAGCCAAGCGGACACCCCCTACGAGCAGTACTTC; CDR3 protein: CASSQADTPYEQYF
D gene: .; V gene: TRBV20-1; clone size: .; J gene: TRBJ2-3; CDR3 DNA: TGCAGTGCTAGGGGAGGTTTACCTGTGGATACGCAGTATTTT; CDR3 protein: CSARGGLPVDTQYF